The 5 T cell receptor beta chains below all came from one sample that was sequenced in a study of shared clonotypes between healthy human individuals. CD8 cells classed as naive were CD45RO-negative and positively selected for CCR7, excluding terminally differentiated effector memory CD45RA+ cells. Assay used: immunoSEQ multiplex PCR; TCRdb lists only in-frame clones, some missing. This sample has about 550,000 clones, with roughly 95% found just once. The sequenced sample was naive CD8+ T cells sorted from blood. The source of these receptors is a woman in her thirties in good health.

This clone was observed a single time. This chain uses TRBV27 with TRBJ1-2, with 7 bases that match TRBD1. Germline V CDR1 and CDR2: MNHEY, SMNVEV (reference sequence). Trimming at V came to 3 bases and at J to 7 bases, leaving 17 bases not matched to a gene. The length of the CDR3 is 17 residues. The CDR3 nucleotides read TGTGCCAGCAGTTTGGGGGGAAGACAGGGTCGTTACGCTGGCTACACCTTC. Translation gives CASSLGGRQGRYAGYTF.

The chain is built from TRBV5-1 and TRBJ2-1; 11 nucleotides align to TRBD2. The CDR3 runs to 16 residues. The J segment lost 6 bases and the V segment lost 4 bases, leaving 9 bases of the junction unmatched. The germline V gene has CDR1 SGHRS and CDR2 YFSETQ. CDR3 coding DNA: TGCGCCAGCAGCGAAGGACTAGCGGGTAATTTCAATGAGCAGTTCTTC. This codes for CASSEGLAGNFNEQFF.

The CDR3 protein is CASSLAGANEQFF. The DNA for the CDR3 is TGTGCCAGCAGTTTAGCGGGGGCCAATGAGCAGTTCTTC. V gene TRBV28 combines with J gene TRBJ2-1; D is perhaps TRBD2 (7 bases). In germline, CDR1 is MDHEN, CDR2 SYDVKM. V was trimmed by 2 bases and J by 6 bases, leaving 8 bases between them. CDR3 size: 13 residues. Full variable domain (outside the CDR3, taken from reference TRBV28 and TRBJ2-1): DVKVTQSSRYLVKRTGEKVFLECVQDMDHENMFWYRQDPGLGLRLIYFSYDVKMKEKGDIPEGYSVSREKKERFSLILESASTNQTSMYLCASSLAGANEQFFGPGTRLTVL.

The genes are TRBV5-4 and TRBJ2-7; no clear D. V lost 4 bases and J 1 base, leaving 6 bases between the germline ends. The CDR3 has 12 residues. Germline V gives CDR1 SGHNT, CDR2 YYREEE (reference sequence). CDR3 amino acids: CASSITSYEQYF. DNA of the CDR3: TGTGCCAGCAGCATCACTTCCTACGAGCAGTACTTC.

This rearrangement joins TRBV19 to TRBJ1-1; TRBD1 might be the D (6 bases). The CDR3 runs to 14 residues. V was clipped by 3 bases and J by 6 bases, with 14 bases between them. The germline CDR1 and CDR2 sequences are LNHDA and SQIVND (reference sequence). CDR3 amino acids: CASSIRTEYAEAFF. The CDR3, as DNA: TGTGCCAGTAGTATTCGGACAGAGTACGCTGAAGCTTTCTTT.